The source of this T cell receptor (beta chain) is a study of blood T cells in healthy people across ages. Study information: The capture of about one barcoded beta molecule per two T cells was achieved by template switching.

This CDR3 region has 15 residues. Germline loops: CDR1 SGHTA, CDR2 FQGNSA. A second PCR, run for about 7 to 11 cycles, used a sample-barcoded 5' primer plus a J-beta primer mix. TCRdb re-derived calls from the 5' RACE reads in MiXCR, one entry per CDR3 protein. The table lists about 1.8 million distinct CDR3 sequences, around half of them singletons. This TCR was sampled from a woman aged 40 to 50 in good health. The genes are TRBV7-2 and TRBJ2-7, with 11 bases fitting TRBD2. The DNA end favors TRBJ2-1, so the J call may be wrong. Sequenced input: blood. DNA of the CDR3: TGTGCCAGCAGCACACTAGCGGGGGTCAGGAATGAGCAGTTCTTC. Its translation is CASSTLAGVRNEQFF.